These T cell receptor beta chains were read from a single sample in a study of blood T cell repertoires in COVID-19. Generated by immunoSEQ multiplex PCR, the TCRdb table keeps only in-frame clones and is missing some. The sample contains about 80,000 clones, approximately 80% of which appear only once. Sequencing was done on a sample of peripheral blood. The source is a human donor in a cohort sampled during active COVID-19. Both conserved end residues are part of each CDR3. A D gene is named only where the DNA matches it firmly. Size values are once, few and many counts, or a class for expanded clones, and some rows have none.

clone_size	cdr3_length	d_call	v_call	j_call	cdr3_nt	cdr3_aa
-	17	-	TRBV5-4	TRBJ1-6	TGTGCCAGCAGCTTTAACGACATTACAGGGTTGGGTTCACCCCTCCACTTT	CASSFNDITGLGSPLHF
-	13	TRBD1	TRBV7-9	TRBJ1-2	TGTGCCAGCAGCTTAGGGACAGGGAATGGCTACACCTTC	CASSLGTGNGYTF
-	14	-	TRBV7-7	TRBJ2-5	TGTGCCAGCAGCTTAGACCTAGTTGGAGAGACCCAGTACTTC	CASSLDLVGETQYF
few	12	-	TRBV21-1	TRBJ1-1	TGTGCCAACCCAAAGGGGGTCACTGAAGCTTTCTTT	CANPKGVTEAFF
-	14	-	TRBV2	TRBJ1-5	TGTGCCAGCACCGGTCAAGGGGTTGGTCAGCCCCAGCATTTT	CASTGQGVGQPQHF
-	16	TRBD2	TRBV4-1	TRBJ2-1	TGCGCCAGCAGCCTGCAGGAGGGGCGGGGGGCCAATGAGCAGTTCTTC	CASSLQEGRGANEQFF
-	13	-	TRBV28	TRBJ1-4	TGTGCCAGCAGTTTGAGACTAAATGAAAAACTGTTTTTT	CASSLRLNEKLFF
-	15	TRBD1	TRBV9	TRBJ2-7	TGTGCCAGCACCAAAGAGACAGGGGGCACCTACGAGCAGTACTTC	CASTKETGGTYEQYF
-	16	TRBD2	TRBV10-3	TRBJ2-3	TGTGCCATCAGTGGGGAGAGCGGGGGTTTCTCTGATACGCAGTATTTT	CAISGESGGFSDTQYF
-	14	-	TRBV29-1	TRBJ2-5	TGCAGCGTGGGGCAACTAGCCCCTCCAGAGACCCAGTACTTC	CSVGQLAPPETQYF
-	13	-	TRBV9	TRBJ1-1	TGTGCCAGCAGCGTGGTAGGGGCAACTGAAGCTTTCTTT	CASSVVGATEAFF
-	17	-	TRBV19	TRBJ2-2	TGTGCCAGTAGTATAAAGGACCCGGCAGGGGGGCGAAAGGAGCTGTTTTTT	CASSIKDPAGGRKELFF
few	16	TRBD1	TRBV5-4	TRBJ1-6	TGTGCCAGCAGCCAAGAGCAGGGGGCAGGTAATTCACCCCTCCACTTT	CASSQEQGAGNSPLHF
-	13	-	TRBV29-1	TRBJ2-5	TGCAGCGTTGAAGTCCAGAAAGTAAAGACCCAGTACTTC	CSVEVQKVKTQYF
-	14	-	TRBV6-5	TRBJ2-3	TGTGCCACCCTGACAGCGTATGGCCCAGATACGCAGTATTTT	CATLTAYGPDTQYF
-	14	TRBD1	TRBV4-1	TRBJ2-7	TGCGCCAGCAGAATGACAGGGGGTAATAACGAGCAGTACTTC	CASRMTGGNNEQYF
-	13	-	TRBV6-5	TRBJ1-2	TGTGCCAGCAGTTCCCCGTATAACTATGGCTACACCTTC	CASSSPYNYGYTF
-	14	-	TRBV18	TRBJ2-7	TGTGCCAGCTCATCGGGACTGATGGCCTACGAGCAGTACTTC	CASSSGLMAYEQYF
once	14	TRBD1	TRBV6-5	TRBJ1-2	TGTGCCAGCAGACCCTGGACAGGGGACTATGGCTACACCTTC	CASRPWTGDYGYTF
-	14	-	TRBV7-6	TRBJ2-6	TGTGCCAGCAGCTCTCCGACAGGGGCCAACGTCCTGACTTTC	CASSSPTGANVLTF
few	18	TRBD1	TRBV5-1	TRBJ2-2	TGCGCCAGCAGCTTGGCCTTTAGGACAGGGAGAAACACCGGGGAGCTGTTTTTT	CASSLAFRTGRNTGELFF
-	12	-	TRBV5-1	TRBJ2-7	TGCGCCAGCAGCTTCAGGGATGGGGAGCAGTACTTC	CASSFRDGEQYF
-	18	TRBD2	TRBV4-1	TRBJ2-7	TGCGCCAGCAGCCAACGACTAGCGGGGGGGGCAAGCTCCTACGAGCAGTACTTC	CASSQRLAGGASSYEQYF
-	15	-	TRBV14	TRBJ2-3	TGTGCCAGCAGCCAAGGCCGCAGGTCCACAGATACGCAGTATTTT	CASSQGRRSTDTQYF
-	12	-	TRBV18	TRBJ1-1	TGTGCCAGCTCACGTTCAGACACTGAAGCTTTCTTT	CASSRSDTEAFF
-	15	-	TRBV11-1	TRBJ2-6	TGTGCCAGCAGCGATACCCGCCTAGTTGCCAACGTCCTGACTTTC	CASSDTRLVANVLTF
-	17	TRBD2	TRBV5-1	TRBJ2-1	TGCGCCAGCAGCTTGGCCGGTGTTAGCGGGGGGTTTGGTGAGCAGTTCTTC	CASSLAGVSGGFGEQFF
-	13	-	TRBV12-3/TRBV12-4	TRBJ1-3	TGTGCCAGCAGTCTCTCAGGTGGAAACACCATATATTTT	CASSLSGGNTIYF
-	15	TRBD2	TRBV9	TRBJ2-3	TGTGCCAGCAGCGTCCTCGGGGGGGCCTACGATACGCAGTATTTT	CASSVLGGAYDTQYF
-	17	TRBD2	TRBV15	TRBJ2-3	TGTGCCACCAGCACGGGACTAGCGGGTGCTAGCACAGATACGCAGTATTTT	CATSTGLAGASTDTQYF
-	14	TRBD1	TRBV3-1/TRBV3-2	TRBJ1-1	TGTGCCAGCAGCCAAAAGACAGGGCACACTGAAGCTTTCTTT	CASSQKTGHTEAFF
-	16	-	TRBV5-4	TRBJ2-1	TGTGCCAGCAGCCCGGGTAGCTCCGGGAGCTTCAATGAGCAGTTCTTC	CASSPGSSGSFNEQFF
-	17	TRBD2	TRBV7-3	TRBJ2-2	TGTGCCAGCAGCACCAACCCTAGCGGGCCCTACACCGGGGAGCTGTTTTTT	CASSTNPSGPYTGELFF
-	13	-	TRBV2	TRBJ2-1	TGTGCCAGCAGGGGGGACTTAAACAATGAGCAGTTCTTC	CASRGDLNNEQFF
few	13	TRBD1	TRBV27	TRBJ1-5	TGTGCCAGCAGAGTCCAGGGGGGTCAGCCCCAGCATTTT	CASRVQGGQPQHF
-	13	TRBD1	TRBV18	TRBJ1-1	TGTGCCAGCTCAGACAACAGGGGCGGTGAAGCTTTCTTT	CASSDNRGGEAFF
-	17	-	TRBV5-1	TRBJ2-7	TGCGCCAGCAGCTTCACCGCGACAGGTAGTTCCCCCTACGAGCAGTACTTC	CASSFTATGSSPYEQYF
-	11	-	TRBV2	TRBJ1-1	TGTGCCAGCAACGCGGGGATTCAGGCTTTCTTT	CASNAGIQAFF
-	13	TRBD1	TRBV29-1	TRBJ1-1	TGCAGCACAGGGGCGAGAGGGTCCCCTGAAGCTTTCTTT	CSTGARGSPEAFF
-	16	TRBD2	TRBV6-1	TRBJ2-1	TGTGCCAGCAGTGACCAAGCGGGGGGGCCTAGAAATGAGCAGTTCTTC	CASSDQAGGPRNEQFF
-	12	-	TRBV10-3	TRBJ2-3	TGTGCCATCAGTGGCGGCCCAGATACGCAGTATTTT	CAISGGPDTQYF
once	14	-	TRBV5-1	TRBJ1-1	TGCGCCAGCAGCTTGGATCTGAGAAACACTGAAGCTTTCTTT	CASSLDLRNTEAFF
once	15	-	TRBV5-1	TRBJ1-3	TGCGCCAGCAGCATATCAGGGGAGACTGGAAACACCATATATTTT	CASSISGETGNTIYF
-	17	TRBD2	TRBV10-3	TRBJ2-5	TGTGCCATCAGTGAGCTGATCAGACTAGCGGGGCAAGAGACCCAGTACTTC	CAISELIRLAGQETQYF
-	14	-	TRBV2	TRBJ1-3	TGTGCCAGCAGTTACGGGGTTTCTGGAAACACCATATATTTT	CASSYGVSGNTIYF
-	14	TRBD1	TRBV28	TRBJ2-7	TGTGCCAGCAGTTCACGGACAGGTGCCTACGAGCAGTACTTC	CASSSRTGAYEQYF
-	15	-	TRBV5-4	TRBJ1-4	TGTGCCAGCAGCCCCCCGGGGGGGCGGAATGAAAAACTGTTTTTT	CASSPPGGRNEKLFF
-	11	TRBD1	TRBV12-3/TRBV12-4	TRBJ2-3	TGTGCCGTCGGACAGGGGTCTGCGCAGTATTTT	CAVGQGSAQYF
-	14	TRBD1	TRBV4-1	TRBJ2-7	TGCGCCAGCAGCCAAGGACAGGGGGTTTACGAGCAGTACTTC	CASSQGQGVYEQYF